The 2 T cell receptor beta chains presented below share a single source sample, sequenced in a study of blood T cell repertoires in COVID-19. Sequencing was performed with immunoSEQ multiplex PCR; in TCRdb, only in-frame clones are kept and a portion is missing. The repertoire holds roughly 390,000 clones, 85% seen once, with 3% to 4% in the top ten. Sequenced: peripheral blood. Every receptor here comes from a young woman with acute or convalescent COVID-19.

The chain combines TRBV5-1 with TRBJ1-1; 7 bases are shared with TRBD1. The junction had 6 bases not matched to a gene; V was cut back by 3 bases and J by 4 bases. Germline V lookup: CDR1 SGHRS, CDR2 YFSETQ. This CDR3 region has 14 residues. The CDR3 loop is CASSSQGRGTEAFF. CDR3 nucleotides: TGCGCCAGCAGCTCACAGGGGAGAGGCACTGAAGCTTTCTTT. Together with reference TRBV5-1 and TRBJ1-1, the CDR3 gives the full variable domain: KAGVTQTPRYLIKTRGQQVTLSCSPISGHRSVSWYQQTPGQGLQFLFEYFSETQRNKGNFPGRFSGRQFSNSRSEMNVSTLELGDSALYLCASSSQGRGTEAFFGQGTRLTVV.

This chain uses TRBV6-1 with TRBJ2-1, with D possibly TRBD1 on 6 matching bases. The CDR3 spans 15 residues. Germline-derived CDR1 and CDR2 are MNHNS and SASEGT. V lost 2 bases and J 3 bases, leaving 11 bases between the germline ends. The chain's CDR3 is CASSEQGSSYNEQFF. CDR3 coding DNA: TGTGCCAGCAGTGAACAGGGGTCGAGCTACAATGAGCAGTTCTTC.